These T cell receptor beta chains were read from a single sample in a study of vaccination and CD4 T cells after COVID-19. No antigen has been assigned to these receptors. TCRdb re-called the PCR reads through MiXCR, storing one row per CDR3 protein. The data contain about 15,000 distinct CDR3 sequences, roughly two fifths of them singletons. The starting material was CD4+ T cells from blood, cultured in vitro, obtained before SARS-CoV-2 vaccination. The receptors stem from a human donor who had recovered from COVID-19. CDR3s include the opening cysteine and the closing phenylalanine or tryptophan. A D gene is named only where the DNA matches it firmly. Not every row has a clone size; where given, it reads once, few, many or a size class.

j_call clone_size d_call v_call cdr3_aa cdr3_nt
TRBJ2-7 few . TRBV24-1 CATSDSHEQYF TGTGCCACCAGTGACAGTCACGAGCAGTACTTC
TRBJ1-5 large TRBD1 TRBV29-1 CSATSDRELGSQHF TGCAGCGCAACGTCAGACAGGGAACTGGGGTCCCAGCATTTT
TRBJ1-2 few . TRBV6-1 CASTSFGGDYGYTF TGTGCCAGCACCTCCTTTGGGGGTGACTATGGCTACACCTTC
TRBJ1-4 . TRBD1 TRBV7-9 CASSYRGTNEKLFF TGTGCCAGCAGCTACAGGGGGACTAATGAAAAACTGTTTTTT
TRBJ2-1 . . TRBV18 CASSRNNEQFF TGTGCCAGCTCCCGCAACAATGAGCAGTTCTTC
TRBJ2-3 . TRBD2 TRBV7-9 CASSSPAKRGSTDTQYF TGTGCCAGCAGCTCCCCGGCCAAGCGGGGAAGCACAGATACGCAGTATTTT
TRBJ2-5 medium-sized TRBD1 TRBV7-3 CASSLGTGPQETQYF TGTGCCAGCAGCTTAGGGACAGGTCCTCAAGAGACCCAGTACTTC
TRBJ1-1 few TRBD1 TRBV7-9 CASSLGDRGTEAFF TGTGCCAGCAGCTTAGGGGACAGGGGAACTGAAGCTTTCTTT
TRBJ1-3 . . TRBV6-1 CASSRQNTIYF TGTGCCAGCAGTAGACAAAACACCATATATTTT
TRBJ2-1 . TRBD2 TRBV7-6 CASSQGSGGIHNEQFF TGTGCCAGCAGCCAGGGTAGCGGGGGAATCCACAATGAGCAGTTCTTC
TRBJ1-1 few . TRBV20-1 CSAKSSMNTEAFF TGCAGTGCTAAGAGTTCGATGAACACTGAAGCTTTCTTT
TRBJ1-2 . TRBD1 TRBV20-1 CSSERTGGYYGYTF TGCAGTTCCGAGCGGACAGGGGGATACTATGGCTACACCTTC
TRBJ2-1 few TRBD2 TRBV20-1 CSASRDYINNEQFF TGCAGTGCTAGTCGGGACTACATCAACAATGAGCAGTTCTTC
TRBJ2-7 few TRBD1 TRBV11-3 CASSFRQGPYEQYF TGTGCCAGCAGCTTTAGACAGGGCCCCTACGAGCAGTACTTC
TRBJ1-1 . . TRBV6-2/TRBV6-3 CASSYIQGGQDYTEAFF TGTGCCAGCAGTTACATTCAAGGGGGGCAAGATTACACTGAAGCTTTCTTT
TRBJ1-2 few . TRBV2 CASSGGQLDYGYTF TGTGCCAGCAGTGGAGGGCAGTTAGACTATGGCTACACCTTC
TRBJ2-1 few . TRBV15 CATVPVSSYNEQFF TGTGCCACCGTTCCGGTGAGCTCCTACAATGAGCAGTTCTTC
TRBJ2-7 . TRBD1 TRBV19 CASSRTGIHEQYF TGTGCCAGTAGTCGGACAGGGATCCACGAGCAGTACTTC
TRBJ2-2 . . TRBV7-9 CASSFYLADTGELFF TGTGCCAGCAGCTTTTATTTGGCGGACACCGGGGAGCTGTTTTTT
TRBJ1-2 . . TRBV18 CASSPGQSYGFTF TGTGCCAGCTCACCAGGACAGAGCTATGGCTTCACCTTC
TRBJ2-6 . . TRBV7-2 CARGSSGANVLTF TGTGCCAGGGGGAGCTCTGGGGCCAACGTCCTGACTTTC
TRBJ1-1 few . TRBV6-1 CASSGRVTEAFF TGTGCCAGCAGTGGAAGAGTCACTGAAGCTTTCTTT
TRBJ1-4 few TRBD1 TRBV7-2 CASSLVGTGGEKLFF TGTGCCAGCAGCTTAGTAGGGACAGGGGGGGAAAAACTGTTTTTT
TRBJ2-5 . TRBD2 TRBV7-6 CASSLGTSGLQETQYF TGTGCCAGCAGCTTAGGAACTAGCGGGCTACAAGAGACCCAGTACTTC
TRBJ2-7 . . TRBV20-1 CSARRATNIYEQYF TGCAGTGCAAGACGGGCCACCAACATCTACGAGCAGTACTTC
TRBJ2-7 few TRBD1 TRBV7-9 CASSPGTGINEQYF TGTGCCAGCAGCCCAGGGACAGGGATAAACGAGCAGTACTTC
TRBJ2-1 . . TRBV11-3 CASSLVQSRSYNEQFF TGTGCCAGCAGCTTAGTTCAGTCCCGCTCCTACAATGAGCAGTTCTTC
TRBJ2-5 . TRBD2 TRBV11-2 CASSLRLAEYQETQNF TGTGCCAGCAGCCTGCGACTAGCGGAGTACCAAGAGACCCAGAACTTC
TRBJ2-3 . . TRBV20-1 CSASQGWDTQYF TGCAGTGCTAGCCAGGGATGGGATACGCAGTATTTT
TRBJ2-5 . TRBD2 TRBV29-1 CSVDRTSGVFETQYF TGCAGCGTTGATAGGACTAGCGGGGTTTTTGAGACCCAGTACTTC
TRBJ2-7 . TRBD2 TRBV7-6 CASSIGSSGGEQYF TGTGCCAGCAGCATCGGGAGCTCGGGGGGTGAGCAGTACTTC
TRBJ2-7 . . TRBV6-1 CATKESSRRQYF TGTGCCACAAAGGAGTCTAGCAGGAGGCAGTACTTC
TRBJ1-5 few TRBD1 TRBV28 CASSLRQGRVSNQPQHF TGTGCCAGCAGTCTCAGACAGGGCAGGGTTAGCAATCAGCCCCAGCATTTT
TRBJ1-2 few . TRBV6-1 CASSRRRDRRSYGYTF TGTGCCAGCAGTCGCCGCCGGGACCGCCGAAGCTATGGCTACACCTTC
TRBJ1-5 . . TRBV6-1 CASSGMTVLNQPQHF TGTGCCAGCAGTGGGATGACAGTTTTAAATCAGCCCCAGCATTTT
TRBJ2-5 . . TRBV6-1 CASSRISRGSQETQYF TGTGCCAGCAGTCGAATCTCCCGGGGGTCTCAAGAGACCCAGTACTTC
TRBJ2-7 . . TRBV11-3 CASSLRRAQVYEQYF TGTGCCAGCAGCTTAAGGCGGGCCCAGGTCTACGAGCAGTACTTC
TRBJ2-2 . . TRBV15 CATSRGGDGRNTGELFF TGTGCCACCAGCAGAGGGGGAGACGGAAGAAACACCGGGGAGCTGTTTTTT
TRBJ2-1 . . TRBV20-1 CSAKKAAIQFF TGCAGTGCAAAAAAAGCGGCAATACAGTTCTTC
TRBJ1-2 . TRBD1 TRBV7-9 CASSPQGAGGYTF TGTGCCAGCAGCCCACAGGGGGCTGGTGGCTACACCTTC
TRBJ2-5 few . TRBV6-1 CASSEPRTAFETQYF TGTGCCAGCAGTGAACCGAGGACAGCCTTCGAGACCCAGTACTTC
TRBJ1-2 . . TRBV20-1 CSARDGYGGAYGYTF TGCAGTGCTAGAGATGGTTATGGCGGCGCCTATGGCTACACCTTC
TRBJ2-1 . TRBD2 TRBV2 CASSGGPSGSSYNEQFF TGTGCCAGCAGTGGAGGCCCTAGCGGGAGCTCCTACAATGAGCAGTTCTTC
TRBJ1-2 . . TRBV7-2 CASSLRLGLVGKGMGGYTF TGTGCCAGCAGCTTACGCCTGGGTCTTGTAGGAAAGGGGATGGGAGGCTACACCTTC
TRBJ1-2 few TRBD1 TRBV6-1 CASSDFQGQGAGYGYTF TGTGCCAGCAGTGACTTTCAGGGACAGGGGGCTGGCTATGGCTACACCTTC
TRBJ2-3 . . TRBV15 CATSPFRDTQYF TGTGCCACCAGCCCCTTTCGGGATACGCAGTATTTT
TRBJ2-1 few TRBD1 TRBV6-1 CASSPWDSSGREQFF TGTGCCAGCAGTCCCTGGGACAGCAGTGGCCGAGAGCAGTTCTTC
TRBJ2-1 . . TRBV6-1 CASSISGPSYNEQFF TGTGCCAGCAGTATTTCCGGGCCCAGCTACAATGAGCAGTTCTTC
TRBJ1-2 . TRBD1 TRBV27 CASTRTGVGGYTF TGTGCCAGCACACGTACAGGGGTCGGGGGCTACACCTTC
TRBJ1-1 . TRBD1 TRBV5-4 CASSSRTGISNTEAFF TGTGCCAGCAGTTCTCGGACAGGGATATCGAACACTGAAGCTTTCTTT
TRBJ2-5 . . TRBV4-2 CASSQVQGVGETQYF TGTGCCAGCAGCCAAGTCCAGGGCGTTGGGGAGACCCAGTACTTC
TRBJ2-5 . TRBD2 TRBV19 CASSIVAGGETQYF TGTGCCAGTAGTATTGTCGCGGGGGGTGAGACCCAGTACTTC
TRBJ1-4 few TRBD1 TRBV20-1 CSATTGGLREKLFF TGCAGTGCGACTACAGGGGGCTTACGGGAAAAACTGTTTTTT
TRBJ1-5 . . TRBV19 CASSQGNQPQHF TGTGCCAGTAGCCAAGGGAATCAGCCCCAGCATTTT
TRBJ2-2 few . TRBV24-1 CATSDASGAYTGELFF TGTGCCACCAGTGATGCCTCAGGGGCCTACACCGGGGAGCTGTTTTTT